These T cell receptor beta chains were read from a single sample in a study of T cells after yellow fever vaccination. TCRdb ran MiXCR on the 5' RACE reads and lists one entry per CDR3 protein. The data hold 310,000 or so distinct CDR3 sequences, with around 3.6% observed a single time. The sequencing here drew on PBMCs, taken on the day of the yellow fever booster vaccination. The receptors here all came from a man aged 18 to 30 who received the YFV17D yellow fever vaccine. Each CDR3 is given with its conserved first and last residue. Each record gives: D gene, clone size, V gene, J gene, CDR3 protein, CDR3 DNA. The D gene is left open where the match is weak. The size field is filled for only some rows; it gives once, few, many or a size class.

-,many,TRBV7-3,TRBJ2-1,CASSLAEHPRKDEQFF,TGTGCCAGCAGCTTAGCCGAACATCCACGAAAGGATGAGCAGTTCTTC
TRBD1,few,TRBV5-1,TRBJ1-1,CASTPTGGFTEAFF,TGCGCCAGCACGCCGACAGGGGGCTTCACTGAAGCTTTCTTT
TRBD1,few,TRBV7-2,TRBJ2-1,CASSPGGANEQFF,TGTGCCAGCAGCCCAGGGGGCGCAAACGAGCAGTTCTTC
-,-,TRBV7-2,TRBJ1-4,CASSQGRGPQAGEKLFF,TGTGCCAGCAGCCAAGGGAGGGGTCCACAGGCGGGCGAAAAACTGTTTTTT
TRBD1,few,TRBV7-2,TRBJ1-2,CASSLERPRTGVNYGYTF,TGTGCCAGCAGTCTTGAGCGCCCACGGACAGGGGTGAACTATGGCTACACCTTC
-,-,TRBV4-1,TRBJ2-2,CASSQGERVTGELFF,TGCGCCAGCAGCCAAGGGGAGAGAGTCACCGGGGAGCTGTTTTTT
TRBD1,few,TRBV30,TRBJ1-5,CAYSQGDTDQPQHF,TGTGCCTACTCTCAGGGGGATACTGATCAGCCCCAGCATTTT
-,few,TRBV6-1,TRBJ1-5,CASSERDTSNQPQHF,TGTGCCAGCAGTGAACGGGACACCAGCAATCAGCCCCAGCATTTT
-,many,TRBV4-1,TRBJ2-7,CASSHPGQQGRLYEQYF,TGCGCCAGCAGCCACCCCGGGCAGCAGGGCCGCCTCTACGAGCAGTACTTC
-,many,TRBV21-1,TRBJ1-5,CASSKVRDKNQPQHF,TGTGCCAGCAGCAAAGTCAGGGACAAAAATCAGCCCCAGCATTTT
TRBD2,-,TRBV5-1,TRBJ2-3,CASSLAASGGNTDTQYF,TGCGCCAGCAGCTTGGCGGCTAGCGGGGGGAACACAGATACGCAGTATTTT